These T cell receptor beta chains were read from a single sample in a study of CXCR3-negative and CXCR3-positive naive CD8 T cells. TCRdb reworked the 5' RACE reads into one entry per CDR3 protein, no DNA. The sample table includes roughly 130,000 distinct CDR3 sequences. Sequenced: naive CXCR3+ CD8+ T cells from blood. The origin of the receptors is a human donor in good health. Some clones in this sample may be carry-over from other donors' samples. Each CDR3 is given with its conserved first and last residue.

CDR3 protein: CASSYSIAGPSYEQYF
V gene: TRBV6-2/TRBV6-3
CDR3 length: 16
J gene: TRBJ2-7

CDR3 protein: CASSPDRSSYNEQFF
V gene: TRBV7-3
CDR3 length: 15
J gene: TRBJ2-1

CDR3 protein: CASSPASSYEQYF
V gene: TRBV27
CDR3 length: 13
J gene: TRBJ2-7

CDR3 protein: CASSYFSYNEQFF
V gene: TRBV5-1
CDR3 length: 13
J gene: TRBJ2-1

CDR3 protein: CSVAGFGTDSYYEQYF
V gene: TRBV29-1
CDR3 length: 16
J gene: TRBJ2-7

CDR3 protein: CASSQDLRGMNTEAFF
V gene: TRBV4-1
CDR3 length: 16
J gene: TRBJ1-1

CDR3 protein: CASSFTGREETQYF
V gene: TRBV7-9
CDR3 length: 14
J gene: TRBJ2-5

CDR3 protein: CAPRAAGRADTQYF
V gene: TRBV2
CDR3 length: 14
J gene: TRBJ2-3

CDR3 protein: CASSAWDYNEQFF
V gene: TRBV9
CDR3 length: 13
J gene: TRBJ2-1

CDR3 protein: CASSNRGLNTEAFF
V gene: TRBV28
CDR3 length: 14
J gene: TRBJ1-1

CDR3 protein: CASSQEGRTEAFF
V gene: TRBV4-3
CDR3 length: 13
J gene: TRBJ1-1

CDR3 protein: CSAPDRGWGQETQYF
V gene: TRBV29-1
CDR3 length: 15
J gene: TRBJ2-5

CDR3 protein: CASSLSKGPDEQYF
V gene: TRBV27
CDR3 length: 14
J gene: TRBJ2-7

CDR3 protein: CSVVARGTDTQYF
V gene: TRBV29-1
CDR3 length: 13
J gene: TRBJ2-3

CDR3 protein: CASSHDEVSYEQYF
V gene: TRBV14
CDR3 length: 14
J gene: TRBJ2-7

CDR3 protein: CASWTPGDTQYF
V gene: TRBV6-5
CDR3 length: 12
J gene: TRBJ2-3

CDR3 protein: CASSLALAGAEQYF
V gene: TRBV5-5
CDR3 length: 14
J gene: TRBJ2-7

CDR3 protein: CASSQLAGGNNEQFF
V gene: TRBV7-2
CDR3 length: 15
J gene: TRBJ2-1

CDR3 protein: CASSPGGSYNEQFF
V gene: TRBV7-3
CDR3 length: 14
J gene: TRBJ2-1

CDR3 protein: CASSSILQGNTEAFF
V gene: TRBV13
CDR3 length: 15
J gene: TRBJ1-1

CDR3 protein: CSVVDKGGKTYNEQFF
V gene: TRBV29-1
CDR3 length: 16
J gene: TRBJ2-1

CDR3 protein: CASSLRLAGAEQFF
V gene: TRBV28
CDR3 length: 14
J gene: TRBJ2-1

CDR3 protein: CASLRGTYSGNTIYF
V gene: TRBV24-1
CDR3 length: 15
J gene: TRBJ1-3

CDR3 protein: CASSLGDRGDYGYTF
V gene: TRBV28
CDR3 length: 15
J gene: TRBJ1-2

CDR3 protein: CASRPRKNTEAFF
V gene: TRBV6-2/TRBV6-3
CDR3 length: 13
J gene: TRBJ1-1

CDR3 protein: CASSLPYSYGYTF
V gene: TRBV7-9
CDR3 length: 13
J gene: TRBJ1-2

CDR3 protein: CASSIAGGSYEQYF
V gene: TRBV19
CDR3 length: 14
J gene: TRBJ2-7

CDR3 protein: CSVDFPEQSLTEAFF
V gene: TRBV29-1
CDR3 length: 15
J gene: TRBJ1-1

CDR3 protein: CASSQGARSFVQYF
V gene: TRBV7-2
CDR3 length: 14
J gene: TRBJ2-7

CDR3 protein: CASSVPGHHRYEQYF
V gene: TRBV9
CDR3 length: 15
J gene: TRBJ2-7

CDR3 protein: CATSRDRRGGLSSPLHF
V gene: TRBV15
CDR3 length: 17
J gene: TRBJ1-6

CDR3 protein: CASSQDPQDRGGEQYF
V gene: TRBV3-1
CDR3 length: 16
J gene: TRBJ2-7

CDR3 protein: CELARVPNEQFF
V gene: TRBV29-1
CDR3 length: 12
J gene: TRBJ2-1

CDR3 protein: CSVLQGQENTGELFF
V gene: TRBV29-1
CDR3 length: 15
J gene: TRBJ2-2

CDR3 protein: CASSPPSGVDIQYF
V gene: TRBV6-5
CDR3 length: 14
J gene: TRBJ2-4

CDR3 protein: CASSYPDTRLGVLGDEQFF
V gene: TRBV6-6
CDR3 length: 19
J gene: TRBJ2-1

CDR3 protein: CAWRGLAAYEQYF
V gene: TRBV30
CDR3 length: 13
J gene: TRBJ2-7

CDR3 protein: CASSLGLAGHTDTQYF
V gene: TRBV5-8
CDR3 length: 16
J gene: TRBJ2-3

CDR3 protein: CATSREGLTLYNEQFF
V gene: TRBV15
CDR3 length: 16
J gene: TRBJ2-1

CDR3 protein: CASSAPWTGGYEQYF
V gene: TRBV28
CDR3 length: 15
J gene: TRBJ2-7

CDR3 protein: CASSLVGPLADEQFF
V gene: TRBV12-3/TRBV12-4
CDR3 length: 15
J gene: TRBJ2-1

CDR3 protein: CASSFQAGNEQFF
V gene: TRBV5-1
CDR3 length: 13
J gene: TRBJ2-1

CDR3 protein: CASSEYHGTDYEQYF
V gene: TRBV7-3
CDR3 length: 15
J gene: TRBJ2-7

CDR3 protein: CASSLFAGTGDNEQFF
V gene: TRBV7-7
CDR3 length: 16
J gene: TRBJ2-1

CDR3 protein: CASRETAYEQYF
V gene: TRBV7-9
CDR3 length: 12
J gene: TRBJ2-7